The following is a TCR beta chain sequence with its context. The source of the sample is a study of blood T cell repertoires in COVID-19. CDR1 and CDR2 (germline): MNHNY, SVGAGI (reference sequence). The CDR3 extends over 16 amino acids. V shed 8 bases and J shed 4 bases, with 20 bases lying between them. Enrollment of patients from Seattle took place during active infection, with longitudinal follow-up. The protocol was immunoSEQ multiplex PCR, while the TCRdb copy is restricted to in-frame clones and leaves out a portion. The repertoire consists of more than 150,000 clones, with roughly 76% occurring once and the leading ten covering roughly 12%.

The source of this sequence is a woman of 80 years or more with COVID-19, enrolled during active disease. Sequencing input: peripheral blood. The chain joins TRBV6-6 to TRBJ2-2, with D possibly matching TRBD2 (5 bases). CDR3 coding DNA: TGTGCCAGCGGCCAACTACACGGGGTTGGCACCGGGGAGCTGTTTTTT. Its protein product is CASGQLHGVGTGELFF.